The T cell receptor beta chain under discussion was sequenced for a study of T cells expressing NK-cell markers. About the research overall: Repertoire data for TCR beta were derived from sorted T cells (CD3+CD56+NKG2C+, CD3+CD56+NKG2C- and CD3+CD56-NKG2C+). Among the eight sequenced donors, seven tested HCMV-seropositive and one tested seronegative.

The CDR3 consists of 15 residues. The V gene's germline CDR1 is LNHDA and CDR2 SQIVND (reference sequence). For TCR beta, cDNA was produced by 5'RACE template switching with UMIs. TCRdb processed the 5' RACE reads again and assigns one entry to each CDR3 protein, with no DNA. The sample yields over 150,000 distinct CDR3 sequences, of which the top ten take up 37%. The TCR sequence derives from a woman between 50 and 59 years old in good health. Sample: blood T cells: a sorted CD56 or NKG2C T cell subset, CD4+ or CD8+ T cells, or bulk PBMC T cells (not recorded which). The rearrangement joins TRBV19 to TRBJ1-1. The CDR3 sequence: CASSINPGGYTEAFF.